These 7 T cell receptor beta chains originate from one sample sequenced in a study of T cell responses to AZD1222 COVID-19 vaccine. Some clones are missing from TCRdb's copy, which holds only in-frame ones; the method was immunoSEQ multiplex PCR. Of 110,000 or so clones detected, around 87% appear once; the ten largest clones hold about 3%. The sequencing here drew on peripheral blood, taken 28 days after the second AZD1222 dose. The receptors here all came from an adult who received the AZD1222 COVID-19 vaccine.

The CDR3 DNA reads as TGCAGCGTGTGGGACGGAGGGGCCTATGGCTACACCTTC. It codes for CSVWDGGAYGYTF. This chain uses TRBV29-1 with TRBJ1-2, with D perhaps TRBD1 (5 bases). In germline, CDR1 is SQVTM, CDR2 ANQGSEA. The CDR3 runs 13 residues. V lost 6 bases and J lost 4, with 15 bases in between.

V is TRBV11-3 and J is TRBJ2-2, with TRBD2 matching 8 bases. In germline, CDR1 is SGHNT, CDR2 YENEEA. The CDR3 is 16 residues long. The J segment lost 4 bases and the V segment lost 4 bases, leaving 8 bases of the junction unmatched. This chain's CDR3 is CASSSSYGRATGELFF. The CDR3 DNA reads TGTGCCAGCAGCTCTTCGTACGGGAGGGCCACCGGGGAGCTGTTTTTT.

This rearrangement joins TRBV5-1 to TRBJ1-2; tentatively, D is TRBD1 (5 bases). This CDR3 region has 15 residues. Deletions cut 0 bases from V and 5 bases from J, with 14 bases between. The germline gives CDR1 SGHRS, CDR2 YFSETQ. The CDR3 bases are TGCGCCAGCAGCTTGGAGGGAGGGGTTGGATATGGCTACACCTTC. This codes for CASSLEGGVGYGYTF.

CDR3 amino acids: CASSPIGQGTEKLFF. The DNA of the CDR3 is TGTGCCAGCAGCCCCATAGGACAGGGGACTGAAAAACTGTTTTTT. The chain is built from TRBV3-1 (or the pseudogene TRBV3-2) and TRBJ1-4; TRBD1 agrees at 9 bases. The V gene's germline CDR1 is LGHDT and CDR2 YNNKEL (reference sequence). The junction had 7 bases not matched to a gene; V was cut back by 4 bases and J by 7 bases. CDR3 length: 15 amino acids.

This clone has more than one count but fewer than ten. The chain uses TRBV21-1 and TRBJ1-4. TRBV21-1 is classified as a pseudogene. The CDR3 length is 15 residues. The CDR3 loop reads CASSAGLGPNEKLFF. In DNA, the CDR3 is TGTGCCAGCAGCGCTGGACTTGGGCCGAATGAAAAACTGTTTTTT.

V usage is TRBV28 and J usage is TRBJ2-2; 10 nucleotides agree with TRBD1. Per the germline V gene, CDR1 is MDHEN and CDR2 is SYDVKM. V was clipped by 6 bases and J by 4 bases; unmatched bases: 5. This CDR3 has 15 amino acids. The CDR3 DNA follows: TGTGCCAGCAGATCGGGACAGGGGCTCACCGGGGAGCTGTTTTTT. Amino acids: CASRSGQGLTGELFF.

The chain combines TRBV19 with TRBJ1-6; weak D call: TRBD1 (6 bases). CDR3 length: 15 residues. The germline V and J ends were trimmed by 5 bases and 10 bases, with 18 bases remaining between them. CDR1 and CDR2 from the germline V gene are LNHDA and SQIVND (reference sequence). CDR3 sequence (DNA): TGTGCCAGTAGTCCCCGAACGACAGGAGAATCACCCCTCCACTTT. This gives the protein CASSPRTTGESPLHF.